These 16 T cell receptor beta chains came from one sample sequenced in a study of cytomegalovirus exposure and HLA in healthy donors. PCR involved 60 Vbeta and 13 Jbeta primers. Using immunoSEQ multiplex PCR, the repertoire was profiled, and TCRdb retains in-frame clones only, with some absent. Of 200,000 or so clones detected, roughly four fifths appear once; the ten largest clones hold less than 2.5%. What was sequenced was PBMCs. These receptors were obtained from a woman younger than 45 in good health and CMV-seropositive.

This chain uses TRBV27 with TRBJ1-1, with 7 bases fitting TRBD1. This CDR3 is 16 amino acids long. Germline lookup yields CDR1 MNHEY and CDR2 SMNVEV (reference sequence). The junction had 11 bases not matched to a gene; V was cut back by 6 bases and J by 1 base. This CDR3 is CASRRWQGVGNTEAFF. The CDR3, as DNA: TGTGCCAGCAGGCGGTGGCAGGGGGTCGGGAACACTGAAGCTTTCTTT.

The V gene is TRBV7-2, the J gene TRBJ2-7, with D uncertain. The CDR3 has 14 residues. CDR1 and CDR2 (germline): SGHTA, FQGNSA. Deletions cut 1 base from V and 3 bases from J, with 10 bases between. CDR3 loop: CASSLVGQIYEQYF. In DNA, the CDR3 is TGTGCCAGCAGCTTAGTTGGTCAGATCTACGAGCAGTACTTC.

The V and J genes are TRBV6-4 and TRBJ1-2, with D unresolved. Germline V CDR1 and CDR2: MRHNA, SNTAGT. CDR3 length equals 12 residues. V was pared by 2 bases and J by 8 bases, with 9 bases between. CDR3 region: CASSDGQMGYTF. CDR3 DNA sequence: TGTGCCAGCAGTGACGGGCAGATGGGCTACACCTTC.

The rearrangement joins TRBV14 to TRBJ2-2, with D unresolved. V shed 0 bases and J shed 7 bases, with 3 bases lying between them. Germline values: CDR1 SGHDN, CDR2 FVKESK. CDR3 length: 12 amino acids. The CDR3 protein is CASSQESGELFF. The CDR3 DNA reads as TGTGCCAGCAGCCAAGAGAGCGGGGAGCTGTTTTTT.

V usage is TRBV4-2 and J usage is TRBJ1-6, with D perhaps matching TRBD1 (6 bases). CDR1 and CDR2 (germline): LGHNA, YNFKEQ. This CDR3 spans 15 amino acids. V was shortened by 4 bases and J by 5 bases, with 12 bases between the two germline ends. In nucleotides, the CDR3 is TGTGCCAGCAGCCCAGGGACATTGGATAATTCACCCCTCCACTTT. This sequence encodes CASSPGTLDNSPLHF.

This chain links TRBV11-1 with TRBJ2-1; 9 nucleotides align to TRBD2. CDR3 size: 14 residues. J was trimmed by 6 bases and V by 4 bases; bases with no gene match: 4. Germline V lookup: CDR1 SGHAT, CDR2 FQDESV (reference sequence). In DNA, the CDR3 is TGTGCCAGCAGCTCGCGGGAGGGTGGCAATGAGCAGTTCTTC. It codes for CASSSREGGNEQFF. The whole variable domain, remainder taken from reference TRBV11-1 and TRBJ2-1, is EAEVAQSPRYKITEKSQAVAFWCDPISGHATLYWYRQILGQGPELLVQFQDESVVDDSQLPKDRFSAERLKGVDSTLKIQPAELGDSAMYLCASSSREGGNEQFFGPGTRLTVL.

The chain employs TRBV28 and TRBJ1-5; 8 bases are shared with TRBD1. CDR3 length equals 18 residues. Germline-derived CDR1 and CDR2 are MDHEN and SYDVKM. Losses at the gene ends were 6 bases for V and 3 bases for J; bases not matched to a gene: 16. CDR3 DNA sequence: TGTGCCAGCAGCCGAGGACAGGGTAGAGGCTCCATCAATCAGCCCCAGCATTTT. Translating gives CASSRGQGRGSINQPQHF.

The rearrangement uses TRBV7-8 and TRBJ2-2, with D perhaps TRBD2 (5 bases). Trimming stripped 2 bases from V and 6 bases from J, with 13 bases between. This CDR3 has 15 residues. The germline CDR1 and CDR2 sequences are SGHVS and FQNEAQ. CDR3 loop: CASSLLDWQAGELFF. The DNA of the CDR3 is TGTGCCAGCAGCTTATTGGACTGGCAGGCCGGGGAGCTGTTTTTT.

The gene calls are TRBV5-1 and TRBJ2-7, with D perhaps matching TRBD1 (5 bases). V lost 4 bases and J 0 bases, leaving 14 bases between the germline ends. CDR1 SGHRS and CDR2 YFSETQ come from the germline V gene. The CDR3 has 15 amino acids. The CDR3 DNA reads as TGCGCCAGCAGCCACGGTAGGGGCTACTCCTACGAGCAGTACTTC. This codes for CASSHGRGYSYEQYF.

This chain connects TRBV19 to TRBJ2-3, with D maybe TRBD1 (5 bases). Germline lookup yields CDR1 LNHDA and CDR2 SQIVND (reference sequence). The germline V and J ends were trimmed by 7 bases and 3 bases, with 14 bases remaining between them. The CDR3 is 14 amino acids. The CDR3 DNA sequence: TGTGCCAGTACGGCGCAGGGTGGAACAGATACGCAGTATTTT. Translating gives CASTAQGGTDTQYF.

V gene TRBV5-1 combines with J gene TRBJ2-5, with a tentative D call TRBD2 (5 bases). The CDR3 loop spans 14 amino acids. V was pared by 5 bases and J by 2 bases, with 13 bases between. CDR1 and CDR2 (germline): SGHRS, YFSETQ. The CDR3 is CASRWAGGQETQYF. CDR3 bases: TGCGCCAGCAGGTGGGCAGGAGGTCAAGAGACCCAGTACTTC.

The V gene is TRBV2, the J gene TRBJ1-6, with 10 nucleotides matching TRBD1. The CDR3 extends over 13 amino acids. The V and J ends lost 9 bases and 7 bases, in that order; junction bases with no gene match: 3. Germline CDR1 SNHLY, CDR2 FYNNEI. The CDR3 DNA follows: TGTGCCAGTAAGGGACAGGGGAATTCACCCCTCCACTTT. It codes for CASKGQGNSPLHF.

This clone has a handful of counts. The identical CDR3 is also encoded by other nucleotide sequences in the sample. J is TRBJ1-2 and V is TRBV9; maybe TRBD1 (6 bases). Germline V gene lookup returns CDR1 SGDLS and CDR2 YYNGEE. With 2 bases removed from V and 6 bases from J, the gap between germline ends came to 11 bases. CDR3 size: 13 residues. The CDR3: CASSVRGGDGYTF. CDR3 nucleotide sequence: TGTGCCAGCAGCGTCAGGGGAGGGGATGGCTACACCTTC.

The chain combines TRBV6-5 with TRBJ2-7, with 10 bases that match TRBD1. After removal of 6 bases from V and 3 bases from J, the junction contained 5 bases not matched to a gene. Per germline, CDR1 MNHEY and CDR2 SVGAGI. The CDR3 covers 14 residues. CDR3 sequence: CASRSRDRGYEQYF. For the CDR3, the DNA is TGTGCCAGCAGGAGCCGGGACAGGGGCTACGAGCAGTACTTC.

This rearrangement joins TRBV29-1 to TRBJ2-1; maybe TRBD2 (7 bases). Looked up from germline, CDR1 is SQVTM and CDR2 is ANQGSEA. The CDR3 runs 13 residues. Trimming stripped 7 bases from V and 3 bases from J, with 13 bases between. The CDR3: CSAGGGSYNEQFF. The CDR3 bases are TGCAGCGCGGGGGGCGGGAGCTACAATGAGCAGTTCTTC.

This clone appeared a few times. The chain is built from TRBV27 and TRBJ2-6; 10 positions match TRBD1. This CDR3 has 20 residues. The germline V gene has CDR1 MNHEY and CDR2 SMNVEV (reference sequence). Unmatched junction bases numbered 12, after V lost 2 bases and J lost 2 bases. CDR3 residues: CASSLRYADRGHAGANVLTF. The CDR3 bases are TGTGCCAGCAGTTTAAGGTATGCCGACAGGGGGCACGCTGGGGCCAACGTCCTGACTTTC.